Sequencing of this T cell receptor (beta chain) was carried out in a study of cytomegalovirus exposure and HLA in healthy donors. Germline CDR1 GTSNPN, CDR2 SVGIG (reference sequence). V shed 5 bases and J 2 bases; nucleotides not matched to a gene: 9. The CDR3 has 15 residues. The PCR was carried out with 60 Vbeta primers and 13 Jbeta primers. Clones were sequenced by immunoSEQ multiplex PCR, and TCRdb holds only the in-frame ones, with some missing. The data show under 200,000 clones, with roughly 80% seen just once and around 1.7% held by the top ten. Sample: PBMCs. This clonotype originated in a woman under 30 in good health and CMV-seronegative. V gene TRBV30 combines with J gene TRBJ1-2; 9 nucleotides align to TRBD1. CDR3 loop: CAWDQQGAENYGYTF. The CDR3 DNA reads as TGTGCCTGGGATCAACAGGGGGCGGAAAACTATGGCTACACCTTC.